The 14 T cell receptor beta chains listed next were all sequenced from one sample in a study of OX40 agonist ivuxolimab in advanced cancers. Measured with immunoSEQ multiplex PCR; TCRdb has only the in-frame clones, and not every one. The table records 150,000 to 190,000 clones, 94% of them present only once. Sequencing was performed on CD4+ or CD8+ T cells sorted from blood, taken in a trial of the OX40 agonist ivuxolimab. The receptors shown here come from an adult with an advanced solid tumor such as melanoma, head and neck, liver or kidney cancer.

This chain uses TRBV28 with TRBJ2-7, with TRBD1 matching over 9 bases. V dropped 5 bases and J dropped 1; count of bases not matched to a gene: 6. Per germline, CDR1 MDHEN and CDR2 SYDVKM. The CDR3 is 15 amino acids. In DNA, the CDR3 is TGTGCCAGCAGTCCCCCGGGACAGGGTTCCTACGAGCAGTACTTC. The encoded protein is CASSPPGQGSYEQYF.

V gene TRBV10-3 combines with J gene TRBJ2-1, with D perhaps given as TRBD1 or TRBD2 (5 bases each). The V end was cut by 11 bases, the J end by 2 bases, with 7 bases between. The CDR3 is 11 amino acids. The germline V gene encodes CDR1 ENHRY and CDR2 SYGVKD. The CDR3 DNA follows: TGTGCCGGGGGAACCTACAATGAGCAGTTCTTC. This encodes CAGGTYNEQFF.

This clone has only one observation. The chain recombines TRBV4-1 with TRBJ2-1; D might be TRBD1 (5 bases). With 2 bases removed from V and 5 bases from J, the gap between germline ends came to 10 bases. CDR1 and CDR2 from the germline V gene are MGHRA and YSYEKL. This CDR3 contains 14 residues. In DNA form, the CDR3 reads TGCGCCAGCAGCCAAACGAGCAGGGACAATGAGCAGTTCTTC. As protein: CASSQTSRDNEQFF.

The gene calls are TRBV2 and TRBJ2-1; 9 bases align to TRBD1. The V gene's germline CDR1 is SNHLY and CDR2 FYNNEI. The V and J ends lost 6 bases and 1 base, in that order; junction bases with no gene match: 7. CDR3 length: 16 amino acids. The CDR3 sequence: CASRGQGGTSYNEQFF. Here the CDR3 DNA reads TGTGCCAGCAGGGGACAGGGCGGGACATCCTACAATGAGCAGTTCTTC.

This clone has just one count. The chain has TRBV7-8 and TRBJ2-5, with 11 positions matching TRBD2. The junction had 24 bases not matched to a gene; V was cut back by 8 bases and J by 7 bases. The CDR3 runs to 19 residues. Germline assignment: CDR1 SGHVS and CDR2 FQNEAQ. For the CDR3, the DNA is TGTGCCAGCCGACTGGTGGGGTCGGCTAGCGGGAGGAGTTACGGGACCCAGTACTTC. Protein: CASRLVGSASGRSYGTQYF.

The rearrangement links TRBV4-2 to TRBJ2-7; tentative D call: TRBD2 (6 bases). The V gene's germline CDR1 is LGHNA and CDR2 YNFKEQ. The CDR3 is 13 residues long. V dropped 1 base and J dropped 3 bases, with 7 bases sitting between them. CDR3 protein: CASSQGGDYEQYF. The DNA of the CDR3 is TGTGCCAGCAGCCAAGGGGGGGACTACGAGCAGTACTTC.

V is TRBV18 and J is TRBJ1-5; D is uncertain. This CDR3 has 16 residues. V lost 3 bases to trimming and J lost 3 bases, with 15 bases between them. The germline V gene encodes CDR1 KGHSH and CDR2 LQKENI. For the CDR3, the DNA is TGTGCCAGCTCACCCCAGTCCAGAGCATTCAATCAGCCCCAGCATTTT. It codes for CASSPQSRAFNQPQHF.

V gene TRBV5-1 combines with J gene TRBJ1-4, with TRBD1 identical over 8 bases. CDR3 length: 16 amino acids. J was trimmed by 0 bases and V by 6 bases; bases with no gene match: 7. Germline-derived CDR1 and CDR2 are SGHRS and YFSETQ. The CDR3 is CASTQTGGATNEKLFF. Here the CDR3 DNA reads TGCGCCAGCACCCAAACAGGGGGAGCAACTAATGAAAAACTGTTTTTT.

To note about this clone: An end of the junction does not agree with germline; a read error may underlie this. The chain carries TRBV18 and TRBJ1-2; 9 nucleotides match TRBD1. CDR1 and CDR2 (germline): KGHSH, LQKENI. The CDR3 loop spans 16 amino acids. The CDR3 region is CASPPGQGTSNYGYTF. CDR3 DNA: TGTGCCAGCCCACCGGGACAGGGTACTTCTAACTATGGCTACACCTTC.

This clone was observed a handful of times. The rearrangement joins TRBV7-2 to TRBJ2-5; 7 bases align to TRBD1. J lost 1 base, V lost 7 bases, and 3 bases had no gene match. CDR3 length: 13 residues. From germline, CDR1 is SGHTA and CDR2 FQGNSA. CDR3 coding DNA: TGTGCCAGCACCCGGGACAGCCAAGAGACCCAGTACTTC. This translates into CASTRDSQETQYF. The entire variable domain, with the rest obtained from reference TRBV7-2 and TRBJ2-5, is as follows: GAGVSQSPSNKVTEKGKDVELRCDPISGHTALYWYRQSLGQGLEFLIYFQGNSAPDKSGLPSDRFSAERTGGSVSTLTIQRTQQEDSAVYLCASTRDSQETQYFGPGTRLLVL.

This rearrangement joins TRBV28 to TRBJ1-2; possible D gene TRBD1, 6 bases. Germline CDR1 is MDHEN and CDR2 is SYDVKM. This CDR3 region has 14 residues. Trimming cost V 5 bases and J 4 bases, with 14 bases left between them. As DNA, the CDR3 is TGTGCCAGCAGTCCAGGACAGATGATCTATGGCTACACCTTC. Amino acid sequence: CASSPGQMIYGYTF.

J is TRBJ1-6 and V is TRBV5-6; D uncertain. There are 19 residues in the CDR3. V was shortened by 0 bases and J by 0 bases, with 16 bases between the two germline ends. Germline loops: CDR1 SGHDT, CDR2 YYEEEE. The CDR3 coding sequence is TGTGCCAGCAGCTTGGTATCTCCCCCCAAAGTCTCCTATAATTCACCCCTCCACTTT. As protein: CASSLVSPPKVSYNSPLHF. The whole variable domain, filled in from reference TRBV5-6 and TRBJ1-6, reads DAGVTQSPTHLIKTRGQQVTLRCSPKSGHDTVSWYQQALGQGPQFIFQYYEEEERQRGNFPDRFSGHQFPNYSSELNVNALLLGDSALYLCASSLVSPPKVSYNSPLHFGNGTRLTVT.

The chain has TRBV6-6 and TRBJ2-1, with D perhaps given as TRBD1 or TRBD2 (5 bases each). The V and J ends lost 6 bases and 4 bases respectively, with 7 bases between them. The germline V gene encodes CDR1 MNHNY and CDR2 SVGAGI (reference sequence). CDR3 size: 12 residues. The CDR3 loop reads CASRGEYNEQFF. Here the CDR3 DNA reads TGTGCCAGCAGGGGGGAATACAATGAGCAGTTCTTC.

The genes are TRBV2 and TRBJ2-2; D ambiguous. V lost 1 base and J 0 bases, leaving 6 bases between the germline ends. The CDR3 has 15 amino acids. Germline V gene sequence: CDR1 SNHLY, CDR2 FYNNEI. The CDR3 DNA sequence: TGTGCCAGCAGTGAAGGGGGTGCGAACACCGGGGAGCTGTTTTTT. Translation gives CASSEGGANTGELFF.